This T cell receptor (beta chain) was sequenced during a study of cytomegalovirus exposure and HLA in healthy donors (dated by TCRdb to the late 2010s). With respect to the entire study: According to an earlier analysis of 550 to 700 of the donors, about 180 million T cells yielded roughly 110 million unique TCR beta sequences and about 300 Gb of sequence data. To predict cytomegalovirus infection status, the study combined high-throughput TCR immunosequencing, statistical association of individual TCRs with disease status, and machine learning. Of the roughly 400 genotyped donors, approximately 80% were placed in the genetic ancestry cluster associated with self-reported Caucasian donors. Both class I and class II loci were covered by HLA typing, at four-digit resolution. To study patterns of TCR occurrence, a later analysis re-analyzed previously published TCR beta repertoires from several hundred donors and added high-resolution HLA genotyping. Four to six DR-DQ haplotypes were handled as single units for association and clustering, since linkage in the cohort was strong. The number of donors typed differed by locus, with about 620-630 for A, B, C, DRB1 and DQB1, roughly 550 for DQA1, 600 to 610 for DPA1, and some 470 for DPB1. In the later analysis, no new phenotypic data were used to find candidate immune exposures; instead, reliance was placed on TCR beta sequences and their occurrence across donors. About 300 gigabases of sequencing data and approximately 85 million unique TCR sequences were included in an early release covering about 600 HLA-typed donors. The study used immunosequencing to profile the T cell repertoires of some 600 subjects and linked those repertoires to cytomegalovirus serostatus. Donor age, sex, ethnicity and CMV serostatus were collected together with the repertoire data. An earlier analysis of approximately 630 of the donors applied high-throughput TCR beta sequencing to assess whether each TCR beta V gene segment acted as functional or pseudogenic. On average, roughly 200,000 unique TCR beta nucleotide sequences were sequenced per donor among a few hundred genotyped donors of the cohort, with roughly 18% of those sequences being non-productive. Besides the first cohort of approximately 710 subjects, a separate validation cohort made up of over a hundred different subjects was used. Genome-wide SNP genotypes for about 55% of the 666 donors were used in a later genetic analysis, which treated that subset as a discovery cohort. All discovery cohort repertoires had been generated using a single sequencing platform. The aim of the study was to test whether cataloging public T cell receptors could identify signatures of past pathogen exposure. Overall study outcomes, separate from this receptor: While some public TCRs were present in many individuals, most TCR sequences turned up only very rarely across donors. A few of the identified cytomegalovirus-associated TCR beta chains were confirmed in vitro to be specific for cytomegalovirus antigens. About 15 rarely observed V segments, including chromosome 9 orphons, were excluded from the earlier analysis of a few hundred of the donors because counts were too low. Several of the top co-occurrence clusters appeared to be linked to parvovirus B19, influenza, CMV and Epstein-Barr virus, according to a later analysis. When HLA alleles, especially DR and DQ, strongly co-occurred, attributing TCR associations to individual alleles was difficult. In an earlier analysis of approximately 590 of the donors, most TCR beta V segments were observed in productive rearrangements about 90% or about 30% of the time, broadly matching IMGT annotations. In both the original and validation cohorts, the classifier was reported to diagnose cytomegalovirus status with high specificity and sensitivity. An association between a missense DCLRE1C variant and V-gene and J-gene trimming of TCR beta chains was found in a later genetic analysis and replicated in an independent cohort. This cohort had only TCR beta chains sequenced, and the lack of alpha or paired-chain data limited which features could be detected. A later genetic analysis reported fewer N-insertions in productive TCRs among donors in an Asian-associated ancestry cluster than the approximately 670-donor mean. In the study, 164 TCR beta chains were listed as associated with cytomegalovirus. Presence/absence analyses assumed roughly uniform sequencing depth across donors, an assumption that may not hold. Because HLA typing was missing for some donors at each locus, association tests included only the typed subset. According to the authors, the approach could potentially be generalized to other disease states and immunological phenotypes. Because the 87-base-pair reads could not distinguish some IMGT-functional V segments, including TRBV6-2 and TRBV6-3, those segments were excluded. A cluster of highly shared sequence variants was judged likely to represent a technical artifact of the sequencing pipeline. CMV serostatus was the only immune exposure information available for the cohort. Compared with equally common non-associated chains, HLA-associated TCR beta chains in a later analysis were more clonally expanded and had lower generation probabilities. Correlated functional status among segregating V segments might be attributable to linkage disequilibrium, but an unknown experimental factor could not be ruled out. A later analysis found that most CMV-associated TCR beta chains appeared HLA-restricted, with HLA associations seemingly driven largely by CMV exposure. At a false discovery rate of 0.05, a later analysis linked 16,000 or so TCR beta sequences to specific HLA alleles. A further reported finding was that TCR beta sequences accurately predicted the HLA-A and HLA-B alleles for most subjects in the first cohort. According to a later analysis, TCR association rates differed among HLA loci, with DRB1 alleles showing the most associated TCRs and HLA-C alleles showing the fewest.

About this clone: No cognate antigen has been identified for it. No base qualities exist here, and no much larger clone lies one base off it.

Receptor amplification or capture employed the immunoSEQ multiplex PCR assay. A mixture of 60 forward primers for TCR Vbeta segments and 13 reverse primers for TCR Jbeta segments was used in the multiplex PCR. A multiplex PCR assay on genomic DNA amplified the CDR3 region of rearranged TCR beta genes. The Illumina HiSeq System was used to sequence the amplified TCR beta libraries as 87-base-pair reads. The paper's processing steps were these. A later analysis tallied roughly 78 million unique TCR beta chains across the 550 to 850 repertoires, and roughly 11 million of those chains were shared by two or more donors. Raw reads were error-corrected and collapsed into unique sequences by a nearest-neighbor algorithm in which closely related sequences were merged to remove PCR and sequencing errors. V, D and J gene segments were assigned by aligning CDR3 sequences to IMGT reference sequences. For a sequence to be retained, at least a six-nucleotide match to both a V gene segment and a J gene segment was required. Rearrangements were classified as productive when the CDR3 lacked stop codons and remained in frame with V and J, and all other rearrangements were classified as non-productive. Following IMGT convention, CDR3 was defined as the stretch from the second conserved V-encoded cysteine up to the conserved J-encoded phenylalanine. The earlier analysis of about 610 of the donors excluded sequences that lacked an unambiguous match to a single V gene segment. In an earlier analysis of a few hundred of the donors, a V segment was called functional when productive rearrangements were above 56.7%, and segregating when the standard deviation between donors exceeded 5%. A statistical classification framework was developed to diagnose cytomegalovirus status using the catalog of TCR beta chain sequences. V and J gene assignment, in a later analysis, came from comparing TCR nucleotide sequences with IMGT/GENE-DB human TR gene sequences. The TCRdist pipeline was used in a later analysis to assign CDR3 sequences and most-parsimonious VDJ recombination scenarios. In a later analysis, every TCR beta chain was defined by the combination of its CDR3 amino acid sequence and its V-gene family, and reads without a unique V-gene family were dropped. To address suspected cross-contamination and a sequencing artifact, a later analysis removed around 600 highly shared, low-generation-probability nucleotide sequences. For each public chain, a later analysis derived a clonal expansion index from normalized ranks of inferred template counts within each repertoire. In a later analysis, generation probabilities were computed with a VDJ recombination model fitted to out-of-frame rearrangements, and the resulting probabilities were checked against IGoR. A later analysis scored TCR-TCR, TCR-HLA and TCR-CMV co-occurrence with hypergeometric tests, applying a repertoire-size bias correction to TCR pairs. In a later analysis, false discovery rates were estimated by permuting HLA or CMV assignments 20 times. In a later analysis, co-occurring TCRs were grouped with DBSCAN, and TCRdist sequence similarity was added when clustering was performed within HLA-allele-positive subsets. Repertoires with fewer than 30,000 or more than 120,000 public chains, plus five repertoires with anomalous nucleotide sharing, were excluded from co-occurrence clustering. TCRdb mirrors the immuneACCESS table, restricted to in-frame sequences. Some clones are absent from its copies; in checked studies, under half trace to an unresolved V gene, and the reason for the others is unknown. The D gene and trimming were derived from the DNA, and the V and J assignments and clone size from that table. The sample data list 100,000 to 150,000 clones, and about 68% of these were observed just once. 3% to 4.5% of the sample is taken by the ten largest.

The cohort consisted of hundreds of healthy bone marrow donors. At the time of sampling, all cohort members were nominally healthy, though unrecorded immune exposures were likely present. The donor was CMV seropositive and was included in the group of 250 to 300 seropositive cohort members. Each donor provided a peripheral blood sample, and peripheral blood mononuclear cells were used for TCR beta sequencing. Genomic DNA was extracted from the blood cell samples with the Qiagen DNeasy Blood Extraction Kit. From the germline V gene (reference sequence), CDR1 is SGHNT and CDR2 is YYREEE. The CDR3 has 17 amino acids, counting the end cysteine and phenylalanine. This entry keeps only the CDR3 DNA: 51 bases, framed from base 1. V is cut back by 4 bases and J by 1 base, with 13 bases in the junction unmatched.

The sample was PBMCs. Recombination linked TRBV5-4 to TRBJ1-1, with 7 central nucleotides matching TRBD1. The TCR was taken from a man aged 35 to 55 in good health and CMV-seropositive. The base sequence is TGTGCCAGCAGCCTTGGAGGGGGCGGGACACGGAACACTGAAGCTTTCTTT. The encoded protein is CASSLGGGGTRNTEAFF.